The next 8 T cell receptor beta chains were all read from a single sample in a study of technical replicates of blood from several donors. TCRdb keeps only in-frame clones here, not all; method: immunoSEQ multiplex PCR. The sample lists about 71,000 clones, roughly 96% occurring once. The sequenced material came from T cells isolated from PBMCs. The receptors shown here come from a human donor in good health.

This clone is a singleton in its sample. The chain has TRBV5-1 and TRBJ1-1, with no clear D. The V end was cut by 2 bases, the J end by 5 bases, with 10 bases between. Germline CDR1 is SGHRS and CDR2 is YFSETQ. CDR3 size: 13 residues. CDR3: CASSLMARTEAFF. CDR3 nucleotides: TGCGCCAGCAGCTTAATGGCCCGTACTGAAGCTTTCTTT.

The genes are TRBV4-2 and TRBJ1-6; D may be TRBD1 (5 bases). The CDR3 consists of 15 residues. Per the germline V gene, CDR1 is LGHNA and CDR2 is YNFKEQ. Trimming stripped 2 bases from V and 5 bases from J, with 10 bases between. The DNA of the CDR3 is TGTGCCAGCAGCCAAAGGGGACTTGATAATTCACCCCTCCACTTT. Protein product: CASSQRGLDNSPLHF.

The chain links TRBV30 to TRBJ1-4; 7 nucleotides align to TRBD1. Germline V CDR1 and CDR2: GTSNPN, SVGIG (reference sequence). The CDR3 spans 14 residues. Trimming took 3 bases from V and 8 from J; bases not matched to a gene: 9. CDR3: CAWRGTGAPEKLFF. The CDR3 DNA reads TGTGCCTGGAGGGGAACAGGGGCGCCGGAAAAACTGTTTTTT.

Comment on this clone: Germline and junction disagree at one end, which may indicate a read error. The chain uses TRBV9 and TRBJ1-5; 7 bases map to TRBD1. From germline, CDR1 is SGDLS and CDR2 YYNGEE. CDR3 size: 14 residues. CDR3 loop: CASSRTGENRPQHF. The CDR3 DNA follows: TGTGCCAGCAGCCGGACAGGTGAAAATCGGCCCCAGCATTTT.

This chain uses TRBV7-3 with TRBJ2-7; D uncertain. The germline V gene encodes CDR1 SGHTA and CDR2 FQGTGA. The CDR3 has 14 residues. V was trimmed by 5 bases and J by 5 bases, leaving 16 bases between them. The CDR3 DNA reads TGTGCCAGCAGCCCCTCCCATAGTCCCAACGAGCAGTACTTC. This translates into CASSPSHSPNEQYF.

V usage is TRBV4-1 and J usage is TRBJ1-5; D gene unclear. The CDR3 sequence is 15 residues long. The V end was cut by 1 base, the J end by 9 bases, with 16 bases between. Per the germline V gene, CDR1 is MGHRA and CDR2 is YSYEKL. The CDR3 loop is CASSQAITILGPQHF. In DNA form, the CDR3 reads TGCGCCAGCAGCCAAGCAATTACTATCCTGGGGCCCCAGCATTTT.

The sample holds one count of this clone. The CDR3 nucleotides are TGTGCTAGTGGTTTGGTAGCCGGGACAGGGTTTCTTTCACCCCTCCACTTT. Translation gives CASGLVAGTGFLSPLHF. The V call is TRBV12-5, the J call TRBJ1-6, with 9 bases identical to TRBD1. The CDR3 spans 17 residues. The germline V gene encodes CDR1 LGHNT and CDR2 FRNRAP. J gave up 9 bases and V 0 bases, and 9 bases lay outside the gene matches.

Turning to this clone: Other DNA sequences within the sample encode an identical CDR3. The chain couples TRBV5-1 to TRBJ2-5; 12 bases are a match to TRBD2. The CDR3 is 15 amino acids. Unmatched junction bases numbered 1, after V lost 3 bases and J lost 1 base. Germline CDR1 SGHRS, CDR2 YFSETQ. CDR3: CASSSGLAGQETQYF. DNA for the CDR3: TGCGCCAGCAGCTCGGGACTAGCGGGCCAAGAGACCCAGTACTTC.